What follows describes a single TCR beta chain. Its specificity is not known. Germline CDR1 is MGHDK and CDR2 is SYGVNS. The CDR3 runs 16 residues. Trimming removed 1 base at V and 7 bases at J, with 17 bases between. This entry comes from a study of identical twins. Regarding the study as a whole: Twins shared out-of-frame alpha sequences with excess low generation probability. Conclusions were drawn cross-sectionally by statistical analysis, without following the same donors.

TCRdb passed the 5' RACE reads through MiXCR, listing each CDR3 protein once. The sample lists 700,000 or so distinct CDR3 sequences, 8.5% to 9.5% occurring once. This same sample was also part of a study on yellow fever vaccine responses in identical twins. That study adds: Twins' vaccine T cell responses were reported to seem partly convergent and partly personalized.

This sequence originates from a young woman in good health. Sequences were obtained from PBMCs. The genes are TRBV25-1 and TRBJ2-1, with a tentative D call TRBD1 (6 bases). The CDR3, as DNA: TGTGCCAGCAGTGAATCTGTAGGGACACCTCTAAATGAGCAGTTCTTC. Its protein is CASSESVGTPLNEQFF.